The 22 T cell receptor beta chains listed next were all sequenced from one sample in a study of technical replicates of blood from a few donors. Sequencing was performed with immunoSEQ multiplex PCR; in TCRdb, only in-frame clones are kept and a portion is missing. The data show about 100,000 clones, 90% to 95% seen once. The sample comprised T cells isolated from PBMCs. The receptors derive from a human donor in good health.

This clone occurred once. As DNA, the CDR3 is TGTGCCAGCAGCTTATTCGAGGGACAGTTGAGCTACGAGCAGTACTTC. It is translated as CASSLFEGQLSYEQYF. J is TRBJ2-7 and V is TRBV7-9, with 7 bases identical to TRBD1. V lost 2 bases and J lost 3; bases outside the gene matches: 10. Germline CDR1 SEHNR, CDR2 FQNEAQ (reference sequence). The CDR3 contains 16 residues.

The CDR3 nucleotides are TGTGCCAGCAGCCCTCAGGACAGGGCGGGCTACACCTTC. Protein: CASSPQDRAGYTF. The chain uses TRBV14 and TRBJ1-2; 8 bases are shared with TRBD1. Germline V CDR1 and CDR2: SGHDN, FVKESK. The CDR3 is 13 amino acids. The ends lost 4 bases at V and 8 bases at J; junction bases unmatched: 6.

V and J are TRBV19 and TRBJ1-4; the match to TRBD1 covers 7 bases. Germline-derived CDR1 and CDR2 are LNHDA and SQIVND (reference sequence). V lost 8 bases, J lost 2 bases, and 14 bases stayed unmatched. This CDR3 has 17 residues. The CDR3 sequence is CASAELLKGATNEKLFF. The CDR3 DNA reads as TGTGCCAGTGCGGAACTCCTTAAGGGGGCGACTAATGAAAAACTGTTTTTT. Using reference TRBV19 and TRBJ1-4 for the parts outside the CDR3, the full variable domain is DGGITQSPKYLFRKEGQNVTLSCEQNLNHDAMYWYRQDPGQGLRLIYYSQIVNDFQKGDIAEGYSVSREKKESFPLTVTSAQKNPTAFYLCASAELLKGATNEKLFFGSGTQLSVL.

The chain uses TRBV5-4 and TRBJ2-1; perhaps TRBD1 as D (6 bases). Germline CDR1 SGHNT, CDR2 YYREEE (reference sequence). CDR3 size: 16 residues. V gave up 4 bases and J gave up 5 bases, with 19 bases separating them. CDR3 amino acids: CASSTQKQGLDNEQFF. DNA for the CDR3: TGTGCCAGCAGCACACAAAAACAGGGATTGGACAATGAGCAGTTCTTC.

This sequence joins TRBV7-9 and TRBJ1-2, with D unclear. Per the germline V gene, CDR1 is SEHNR and CDR2 is FQNEAQ (reference sequence). V was clipped by 3 bases and J by 0 bases, with 5 bases between them. This CDR3 comprises 13 residues. Written as DNA, the CDR3 is TGTGCCAGCAGCTTTTCGGCTAACTATGGCTACACCTTC. It yields the protein CASSFSANYGYTF.

The chain recombines TRBV30 with TRBJ1-6, with D unclear. In germline, CDR1 is GTSNPN, CDR2 SVGIG (reference sequence). With 0 bases removed from V and 1 base from J, the gap between germline ends came to 4 bases. The CDR3 contains 14 residues. The CDR3 DNA reads as TGTGCCTGGAGTGTACAATCCTATAATTCACCCCTCCACTTT. Translation: CAWSVQSYNSPLHF.

Within the sample, this clone is medium-sized (0.01 to 0.1%). This sequence joins TRBV21-1 and TRBJ1-2. TRBV21-1 is marked as a pseudogene. The CDR3 spans 18 residues. CDR3 amino acids: CASSPRWWRQGRDYGYTF. The CDR3 nucleotides read TGTGCCAGCAGCCCCAGGTGGTGGCGGCAGGGGAGGGACTATGGCTACACCTTC.

The rearrangement uses TRBV5-4 and TRBJ2-1; 9 bases agree with TRBD2. The CDR3 extends over 15 amino acids. Trimming cost V 1 base and J 4 bases; bases outside gene matches: 3. CDR1 and CDR2 (germline): SGHNT, YYREEE (reference sequence). In nucleotides, the CDR3 is TGTGCCAGCAGCTTGACAGCGGGGGGATACAATGAGCAGTTCTTC. The encoded protein is CASSLTAGGYNEQFF.

As regards this clone: The sample has other DNA sequences that encode this CDR3 too. This chain joins TRBV19 and TRBJ1-5, with TRBD1 matching 9 bases. This CDR3 is 15 amino acids long. Germline V lookup: CDR1 LNHDA, CDR2 SQIVND (reference sequence). Trimming removed 5 bases from V and 4 bases from J; junction bases left unmatched: 6. This CDR3 reads CASSATGGSNQPQHF. For the CDR3, the DNA is TGTGCCAGTAGTGCCACAGGGGGCTCTAATCAGCCCCAGCATTTT.

The rearrangement joins TRBV19 to TRBJ1-1, with 8 nucleotides matching TRBD1. This CDR3 comprises 14 residues. Trimming at V came to 2 bases and at J to 6 bases, leaving 5 bases not matched to a gene. Germline V gene data show CDR1 as LNHDA and CDR2 as SQIVND (reference sequence). CDR3 amino acids: CASSIYGQGPEAFF. CDR3 nucleotides: TGTGCCAGTAGTATATACGGACAGGGTCCTGAAGCTTTCTTT. Complete variable domain (other parts from reference TRBV19 and TRBJ1-1): DGGITQSPKYLFRKEGQNVTLSCEQNLNHDAMYWYRQDPGQGLRLIYYSQIVNDFQKGDIAEGYSVSREKKESFPLTVTSAQKNPTAFYLCASSIYGQGPEAFFGQGTRLTVV.

The V and J genes are TRBV5-1 and TRBJ2-2; no definite D call. V lost 1 base and J 5 bases, leaving 6 bases between the germline ends. The CDR3 has 13 residues. Germline loops: CDR1 SGHRS, CDR2 YFSETQ. The CDR3 coding sequence is TGCGCCAGCAGCTTGATTCGTACCGGGGAGCTGTTTTTT. Translation: CASSLIRTGELFF.

V usage is TRBV30 and J usage is TRBJ2-7, with D perhaps matching TRBD1 (6 bases). Looked up from germline, CDR1 is GTSNPN and CDR2 is SVGIG (reference sequence). The CDR3 runs to 13 residues. Trimming removed 1 base at V and 5 bases at J, with 12 bases between. The CDR3 sequence: CAWSGDIYHEQYF. CDR3 coding DNA: TGTGCCTGGAGTGGGGACATCTACCACGAGCAGTACTTC.

The chain recombines TRBV4-1 with TRBJ1-1; no definite D call. This CDR3 has 15 amino acids. Germline-derived CDR1 and CDR2 are MGHRA and YSYEKL. The V end was cut by 5 bases, the J end by 6 bases, with 19 bases between. The CDR3 spells CASSFLNEAAAEAFF. For the CDR3, the DNA is TGCGCCAGCAGCTTCCTTAACGAGGCAGCCGCTGAAGCTTTCTTT.

V gene TRBV10-3 combines with J gene TRBJ1-1; 11 bases agree with TRBD1. The CDR3 is 14 residues long. CDR1 is ENHRY, CDR2 SYGVKD, per germline. V lost 5 bases, J lost 3 bases, and 2 bases stayed unmatched. The CDR3 spells CAISRDRGDTEAFF. The CDR3 coding sequence is TGTGCCATCAGTCGGGACAGGGGGGACACTGAAGCTTTCTTT.

The gene calls are TRBV14 and TRBJ2-3, with a tentative D call TRBD2 (7 bases). The V end was cut by 3 bases, the J end by 8 bases, with 12 bases between. The CDR3 loop spans 13 amino acids. Germline-derived CDR1 and CDR2 are SGHDN and FVKESK. CDR3 in DNA: TGTGCCAGCAGCCAGGGGGGGCGAGGTACGCAGTATTTT. Residues: CASSQGGRGTQYF. The whole variable domain, remainder taken from reference TRBV14 and TRBJ2-3, is EAGVTQFPSHSVIEKGQTVTLRCDPISGHDNLYWYRRVMGKEIKFLLHFVKESKQDESGMPNNRFLAERTGGTYSTLKVQPAELEDSGVYFCASSQGGRGTQYFGPGTRLTVL.

The genes are TRBV19 and TRBJ2-5; possibly TRBD1 for D (8 bases). V was trimmed by 3 bases and J by 5 bases, leaving 16 bases between them. Germline lookup yields CDR1 LNHDA and CDR2 SQIVND (reference sequence). This CDR3 region has 15 residues. The CDR3 nucleotides read TGTGCCAGTAGTATTCTTGGACAGGGAGGGGAGACCCAGTACTTC. It is translated as CASSILGQGGETQYF.

This sequence joins TRBV29-1 and TRBJ2-7; 9 nucleotides agree with TRBD1. Looked up from germline, CDR1 is SQVTM and CDR2 is ANQGSEA. V lost 7 bases, J lost 3 bases, and 4 bases stayed unmatched. The CDR3 has 12 amino acids. The CDR3 DNA follows: TGCAGCGGACAGACAGGGGGCTACGAGCAGTACTTC. Amino acid sequence: CSGQTGGYEQYF.

The V and J genes are TRBV5-1 and TRBJ1-3; 8 nucleotides agree with TRBD1. The CDR3 is 16 residues long. V dropped 0 bases and J dropped 4; count of bases not matched to a gene: 6. CDR1 and CDR2 from the germline V gene are SGHRS and YFSETQ. The CDR3 sequence is CASSLADRGSGNTIYF. The CDR3 nucleotides are TGCGCCAGCAGCTTGGCCGACAGGGGCTCGGGAAACACCATATATTTT.

This clone was seen only once. V and J are TRBV5-4 and TRBJ1-6; D possibly corresponds to TRBD1 (5 bases). V lost 4 bases and J 0 bases, leaving 11 bases between the germline ends. The CDR3 is made up of 16 amino acids. The germline V gene encodes CDR1 SGHNT and CDR2 YYREEE (reference sequence). The CDR3 spells CASSPGGSSYNSPLHF. CDR3 sequence (DNA): TGTGCCAGCAGCCCGGGGGGGAGCTCCTATAATTCACCCCTCCACTTT.

The chain has TRBV18 and TRBJ2-7; D perhaps matches TRBD1 (5 bases). CDR3 size: 13 residues. CDR1 and CDR2 (germline): KGHSH, LQKENI. V gave up 4 bases and J gave up 0 bases, with 7 bases separating them. CDR3 region: CASSQGSSYEQYF. CDR3 DNA sequence: TGTGCCAGCTCACAGGGGTCCTCCTACGAGCAGTACTTC.

This clone was observed a few times. The CDR3 spells CAWGPEAFF. CDR3 in DNA: TGTGCCTGGGGCCCGGAAGCTTTCTTT. The V and J genes are TRBV30 and TRBJ1-1; D uncertain. The ends were cut back, 5 bases at V and 8 bases at J, with 6 bases in the middle. This CDR3 spans 9 amino acids. Germline V gene lookup returns CDR1 GTSNPN and CDR2 SVGIG (reference sequence).

The chain joins TRBV7-8 to TRBJ2-1, with 7 positions matching TRBD2. The J segment lost 3 bases and the V segment lost 5 bases, leaving 7 bases of the junction unmatched. The germline CDR1 and CDR2 sequences are SGHVS and FQNEAQ. This CDR3 comprises 15 residues. The CDR3 reads CASSELRTSYNEQFF. The CDR3 DNA is TGTGCCAGCAGCGAGCTGCGGACTAGCTACAATGAGCAGTTCTTC. The full variable domain, its missing parts supplied by reference TRBV7-8 and TRBJ2-1, is GAGVSQSPRYKVAKRGQDVALRCDPISGHVSLFWYQQALGQGPEFLTYFQNEAQLDKSGLPSDRFFAERPEGSVSTLKIQRTQQEDSAVYLCASSELRTSYNEQFFGPGTRLTVL.